The rows below give T cell receptor beta chains drawn from one sample of a study of blood T cell repertoires in COVID-19. Method: immunoSEQ multiplex PCR; TCRdb's copy keeps in-frame clones and lacks some. The sample gives around 200,000 clones, around 86% of which show up once; less than 3% is in the top ten. Input material: peripheral blood. The source of these receptors is a man between 40 and 49 years old with active or convalescent COVID-19. The CDR3 runs from the conserved cysteine through the conserved F or W. Fields, in order: D gene, J gene, V gene, clone size, CDR3 DNA, CDR3 protein. A D gene is named only where the DNA matches it firmly. Expanded clones get a size class; other rows say once, few or many, or leave the size out.

NA | TRBJ1-3 | TRBV5-4 | NA | TGTGCCAGCAGCATTGGGAGGGGTGGTAACTCTGGAAACACCATATATTTT | CASSIGRGGNSGNTIYF
NA | TRBJ2-2 | TRBV11-3 | NA | TGTGCCAGCAGCTCTACAGGGCCCGGGGAGCTGTTTTTT | CASSSTGPGELFF
NA | TRBJ2-3 | TRBV5-6 | NA | TGTGCCAGCAGCGGAGGTGGTCATGAAACAGATACGCAGTATTTT | CASSGGGHETDTQYF
NA | TRBJ1-4 | TRBV27 | many | TGTGCCAGCAGTCCCGCAGAAGCAACTAATGAAAAACTGTTTTTT | CASSPAEATNEKLFF
NA | TRBJ2-1 | TRBV21-1 | NA | TGTGCCAGCAGCAAAGACCCACAGGGGACATACTCCTACAATGAGCAGTTCTTC | CASSKDPQGTYSYNEQFF
TRBD1 | TRBJ2-7 | TRBV7-6 | once | TGTGCCAGCAGCCCAGCCGGGACAGGGTTGCACGAGCAGTACTTC | CASSPAGTGLHEQYF
TRBD2 | TRBJ2-3 | TRBV5-6 | NA | TGTGCCAGCAGCTTAGCGGGGGGCCCGTCGGATACGCAGTATTTT | CASSLAGGPSDTQYF
TRBD2 | TRBJ2-3 | TRBV9 | NA | TGTGCCAGCGGATTACTAGCGGGGGGGGATACGCAGTATTTT | CASGLLAGGDTQYF
TRBD1 | TRBJ1-5 | TRBV27 | once | TGTGCCAGCAGTATCAACAGGGGACCGGGGCCCCAGCATTTT | CASSINRGPGPQHF
NA | TRBJ1-1 | TRBV10-3 | NA | TGTGCCATCCGCCCCGAACAGGGAACTGAAGCTTTCTTT | CAIRPEQGTEAFF
NA | TRBJ1-2 | TRBV2 | NA | TGTGCCAGCAGTGTACAGGGTTTTAACTATGGCTACACCTTC | CASSVQGFNYGYTF
TRBD1 | TRBJ2-6 | TRBV7-2 | NA | TGTGCCAGCAGTCAAACAGGGGCGGGGGCCAACGTCCTGACTTTC | CASSQTGAGANVLTF
NA | TRBJ1-2 | TRBV24-1 | NA | TGTGCCACCAGTGATCGGCAGGACTATGGCTACACCTTC | CATSDRQDYGYTF
TRBD2 | TRBJ2-3 | TRBV7-2 | NA | TGTGCCAGCAGTTCTCTAGCGGGGGGCACAGATACGCAGTATTTT | CASSSLAGGTDTQYF
NA | TRBJ1-1 | TRBV3-1/TRBV3-2 | few | TGTGCCAGCAGCCGACAGTTTGAAGCTTTCTTT | CASSRQFEAFF
NA | TRBJ1-3 | TRBV7-8 | NA | TGTGCCAGCAGCTTAGCTGTTACGGACACCATATATTTT | CASSLAVTDTIYF
TRBD2 | TRBJ2-1 | TRBV13 | NA | TGTGCCAGCAGCTCAGGCGAGCGGGGGGGCCTGGATGAGCAGTTCTTC | CASSSGERGGLDEQFF
NA | TRBJ2-5 | TRBV9 | NA | TGTGCCAGCAGCGTAGACACCCAAGAGACCCAGTACTTC | CASSVDTQETQYF
NA | TRBJ1-5 | TRBV2 | NA | TGTGCCAGCAGTGGGAGTTCCAATCAGCCCCAGCATTTT | CASSGSSNQPQHF
NA | TRBJ2-4 | TRBV27 | NA | TGTGCCAGCAGTTTTTCATCCCCACAGGGCACTCAGTACTTC | CASSFSSPQGTQYF
NA | TRBJ1-5 | TRBV15 | NA | TGTGCCACCAGGGCAGGGTTTGCCAATCAGCCCCAGCATTTT | CATRAGFANQPQHF
NA | TRBJ1-1 | TRBV4-1 | NA | TGCGCCAGCAGCCAAGATTCGGGGGGGCCCTGGTCGGAAGCTTTCTTT | CASSQDSGGPWSEAFF
TRBD2 | TRBJ2-3 | TRBV30 | NA | TGTGCCTGGAGCAGGACTAGCGGAAATAGCACAGATACGCAGTATTTT | CAWSRTSGNSTDTQYF
NA | TRBJ2-3 | TRBV12-5 | NA | TGTGCTAGTTGGACAGACTATACGGAAAGCACAGATACGCAGTATTTT | CASWTDYTESTDTQYF
NA | TRBJ1-2 | TRBV5-1 | NA | TGCGCCAGCAGCTTCAGGGGAGACTATGGCTACACCTTC | CASSFRGDYGYTF
TRBD1 | TRBJ2-7 | TRBV15 | NA | TGTGCCACCAGCAGAGGGACAGGAACAAACGAGCAGTACTTC | CATSRGTGTNEQYF
NA | TRBJ1-2 | TRBV4-3 | NA | TGCGCCAGCAGCCAAGGAGACTATGGCTACACCTTC | CASSQGDYGYTF
TRBD2 | TRBJ2-3 | TRBV4-1 | NA | TGCGCCAGCAGCCAAGCCTTTACTAGCGGGGGGGCCACAGATACGCAGTATTTT | CASSQAFTSGGATDTQYF
NA | TRBJ1-6 | TRBV3-1/TRBV3-2 | NA | TGTGCCAGCAGCCAAGTAGCGACCGTGGGGCCCCTCCACTTT | CASSQVATVGPLHF